A selection of T cell receptor beta chains follows, all from one sample in a study of shared clonotypes between healthy human individuals. The protocol was immunoSEQ multiplex PCR, while the TCRdb copy is restricted to in-frame clones and leaves out a portion. Of about 2,200,000 clones in the sample, roughly 91% are singletons; the top ten hold under 2%. Sample: naive CD8+ T cells from PBMCs. Every receptor here comes from a man aged 18 to 35 in good health. Some clones in this sample may be carry-over from other donors' samples. Each CDR3 is given with its conserved first and last residue. D genes are given only for firm matches. Clone size is not always given. Where it is, it says once, few, many or a class for expanded clones.

d_call j_call v_call clone_size cdr3_aa cdr3_nt
NA TRBJ2-7 TRBV25-1 NA CASSPNTWRALSYEQYF TGTGCCAGCAGTCCAAACACCTGGCGGGCCCTCTCCTACGAGCAGTACTTC
NA TRBJ2-7 TRBV27 NA CASKPGAPAYEQYF TGTGCCAGCAAGCCCGGGGCGCCCGCCTACGAGCAGTACTTC
NA TRBJ2-1 TRBV14 NA CASSQVGPGDIGHNEQFF TGTGCCAGCAGCCAAGTGGGGCCGGGGGATATAGGCCATAATGAGCAGTTCTTC
TRBD2 TRBJ2-5 TRBV27 once CASSQIAGAQETQYF TGTGCCAGCAGTCAGATAGCGGGAGCCCAAGAGACCCAGTACTTC
NA TRBJ1-2 TRBV6-5 NA CASTRGDGYTF TGTGCCAGCACCCGAGGGGATGGCTACACCTTC
NA TRBJ1-1 TRBV10-2 NA CASSESKGPEAFF TGCGCCAGCAGTGAGTCGAAAGGGCCTGAAGCTTTCTTT
NA TRBJ2-6 TRBV7-9 NA CASSNRVSGANVLTF TGTGCCAGCAGCAACAGGGTTAGTGGGGCCAACGTCCTGACTTTC
NA TRBJ1-4 TRBV28 NA CASSWHISNEKLFF TGTGCCAGCAGTTGGCATATCTCTAATGAAAAACTGTTTTTT
NA TRBJ2-5 TRBV20-1 NA CSAREAETQYF TGCAGTGCTAGAGAAGCAGAGACCCAGTACTTC
TRBD1 TRBJ1-2 TRBV29-1 NA CSAPRDREAGFGYTF TGCAGCGCCCCCCGGGACAGGGAAGCTGGGTTTGGCTACACCTTC
NA TRBJ2-5 TRBV7-9 NA CASSFRETQYF TGTGCCAGCAGCTTTCGAGAGACCCAGTACTTC
NA TRBJ1-2 TRBV19 NA CASSISGSVGKYGYTF TGTGCCAGTAGTATTTCCGGATCCGTCGGGAAGTATGGCTACACCTTC
TRBD1 TRBJ1-2 TRBV10-3 NA CATRGLYGYTF TGTGCCACCAGGGGGCTGTATGGCTACACCTTC
TRBD1 TRBJ2-7 TRBV9 once CASSGTGAPQNEQYF TGTGCCAGCAGCGGAACAGGGGCGCCCCAAAACGAGCAGTACTTC
NA TRBJ2-1 TRBV28 NA CASSLPLFNEQFF TGTGCCAGCAGTTTGCCACTATTCAATGAGCAGTTCTTC
NA TRBJ2-1 TRBV29-1 NA CSVEEDGPSSYNEQFF TGCAGCGTTGAAGAAGATGGCCCTAGCTCCTACAATGAGCAGTTCTTC
NA TRBJ1-2 TRBV25-1 NA CASSEGIADGYTF TGTGCCAGCAGTGAAGGAATTGCCGATGGCTACACCTTC
TRBD1 TRBJ2-5 TRBV5-1 NA CASSEGQGASRKTQYF TGCGCCAGCAGTGAGGGACAGGGGGCATCTAGGAAGACCCAGTACTTC
TRBD2 TRBJ2-1 TRBV7-3 NA CASRLAGAPVSYNEQFF TGTGCCAGCCGGTTAGCGGGAGCCCCTGTCTCCTACAATGAGCAGTTCTTC
NA TRBJ1-2 TRBV18 NA CASSLSGDINGYTF TGTGCCAGCTCACTGTCGGGGGACATAAACGGCTACACCTTC
NA TRBJ1-5 TRBV7-9 NA CAGSSLNSNQPQHF TGTGCCGGCAGCTCGTTAAATAGCAATCAGCCCCAGCATTTT
TRBD2 TRBJ2-5 TRBV4-3 NA CASSPGLAGETQYF TGCGCCAGCAGCCCGGGGCTAGCGGGAGAGACCCAGTACTTC
NA TRBJ1-2 TRBV29-1 NA CSGGEGRF TGCAGCGGGGGGGAGGGCCGCTTC
TRBD1 TRBJ2-7 TRBV7-9 NA CASTPQVGTDYEQYF TGTGCCAGCACTCCCCAGGTAGGGACAGACTACGAGCAGTACTTC
TRBD1 TRBJ2-1 TRBV19 NA CASSHRGRDEQFF TGTGCCAGTAGCCACAGGGGGCGCGATGAGCAGTTCTTC
TRBD1 TRBJ1-5 TRBV7-9 few CASSLGDRGQPQHF TGTGCCAGCAGCTTGGGGGACAGGGGTCAGCCCCAGCATTTT
NA TRBJ2-2 TRBV28 NA CASCSPTGELFF TGTGCCAGCTGCTCCCCCACCGGGGAGCTGTTTTTT
NA TRBJ1-2 TRBV28 NA CASSLRRDYGYTF TGTGCCAGCAGTTTGAGGCGGGACTATGGCTACACCTTC
TRBD2 TRBJ2-7 TRBV27 NA CASSAIAGVLAEQYF TGTGCCAGCAGTGCCATAGCGGGAGTTCTGGCCGAGCAGTACTTC
NA TRBJ2-3 TRBV7-8 NA CASSLAGGFSDTQYF TGTGCCAGCAGCTTAGCAGGGGGATTTTCAGATACGCAGTATTTT
NA TRBJ2-7 TRBV20-1 NA CAAGYEQYF TGCGCGGCTGGGTACGAGCAGTACTTC
NA TRBJ2-3 TRBV2 NA CASSEFKDTQYF TGTGCCAGCAGTGAATTCAAAGATACGCAGTATTTT
NA TRBJ1-1 TRBV5-8 NA CASSPRGLNTEAFF TGTGCCAGCAGCCCGAGGGGCCTAAACACTGAAGCTTTCTTT
NA TRBJ1-5 TRBV21-1 NA CASSGTGFNQPQHF TGTGCCAGCAGCGGGACAGGCTTTAATCAGCCCCAGCATTTT
NA TRBJ2-7 TRBV13 NA CASNRQIEGSYEQYF TGTGCCAGCAACAGACAGATCGAGGGGTCCTACGAGCAGTACTTC
NA TRBJ1-4 TRBV15 NA CATSRDMLWATNEKLFF TGTGCCACCAGCAGAGATATGTTATGGGCAACTAATGAAAAACTGTTTTTT
NA TRBJ1-1 TRBV6-5 NA CASSYFRVPNTEAFF TGTGCCAGCAGTTACTTCAGGGTACCAAACACTGAAGCTTTCTTT
NA TRBJ2-7 TRBV29-1 NA CSVEFGYEQYF TGCAGCGTTGAATTTGGGTACGAGCAGTACTTC
TRBD1 TRBJ2-2 TRBV7-8 once CASSVPGQGFSLNTGELFF TGTGCCAGCAGCGTCCCGGGACAGGGATTTTCTTTGAACACCGGGGAGCTGTTTTTT
NA TRBJ2-1 TRBV6-1 NA CASSAQRAANEQFF TGTGCCAGCAGTGCCCAGCGGGCGGCGAATGAGCAGTTCTTC
NA TRBJ2-7 TRBV14 NA CASSQNPRGEQYF TGTGCCAGCAGCCAGAATCCCAGGGGCGAGCAGTACTTC
TRBD1 TRBJ2-3 TRBV30 NA CAWSPRGDTQYF TGTGCCTGGAGTCCCAGGGGGGATACGCAGTATTTT
NA TRBJ2-1 TRBV28 NA CASSLGTGGGNEQFF TGTGCCAGCAGTTTAGGGACAGGCGGGGGGAATGAGCAGTTCTTC
TRBD2 TRBJ2-2 TRBV27 NA CASSLRDYNTGELFF TGTGCCAGCAGTCTCCGGGACTACAACACCGGGGAGCTGTTTTTT